The clone carrying this T cell receptor beta chain was seen many times. Transcripts of RNA were the source for amplifying TCR beta CDR3 regions. The library came from an HTBI-primed first-round RT-PCR and a second-round multiplex PCR. TCRdb reanalysed the multiplex PCR reads using MiXCR and keeps one entry per CDR3 protein. In the table there are roughly 39,000 distinct CDR3 sequences, roughly 50% of which are singletons. Trimming removed 3 bases from V and 2 bases from J, with 5 bases in between. Per the germline V gene, CDR1 is MNHNS and CDR2 is SASEGT. The CDR3 sequence is 13 residues long. This entry is derived from a study of Graves' ophthalmopathy and Graves' hyperthyroidism. Lactation, pregnancy, uncontrolled infections and other autoimmune diseases were all grounds for excluding patients.

V gene TRBV6-1 combines with J gene TRBJ1-3; no clear D. The TCR sequence derives from an adult woman with stable Graves' hyperthyroidism. Sequenced input: peripheral blood. CDR3 loop: CASSDRPGNTIYF. The CDR3 nucleotides are TGTGCCAGCAGTGATAGGCCTGGAAACACCATATATTTT.